This entry lists 3 T cell receptor beta chains sequenced from one sample in a study of blood T cells in healthy people across ages. Together with a sample-barcoded 5' primer, a J-beta primer mix was included in a second PCR lasting about 7 to 11 cycles. MiXCR, applied by TCRdb to the 5' RACE reads, yields one record per CDR3 protein. The profile shows 1.5 million to 2 million distinct CDR3 sequences, roughly 49% of them singletons. Material for sequencing was blood. The receptors come from a woman aged 35 to 49 in good health.

This clonotype turned up a few times. The chain combines TRBV11-2 with TRBJ2-5; D is ambiguous. The ends were cut back, 6 bases at V and 1 base at J, with 6 bases in the middle. Germline V gene data show CDR1 as SGHAT and CDR2 as FQNNGV. The CDR3 spans 12 residues. In nucleotides, the CDR3 is TGTGCCAGCAGGATGGCCCAAGAGACCCAGTACTTC. This translates into CASRMAQETQYF.

The chain uses TRBV6-2 or TRBV6-3 and TRBJ2-5; 9 bases are a match to TRBD2. This CDR3 has 17 residues. Germline CDR1 and CDR2: MNHEY and SVGEGT. Trimming took 5 bases from V and 2 from J; bases not matched to a gene: 12. Written as DNA, the CDR3 is TGTGCCAGCAGTCCAAGGGCGGGGGGGCTTATACAAGAGACCCAGTACTTC. Its protein product is CASSPRAGGLIQETQYF.

The chain carries TRBV18 and TRBJ1-1; weak D call: TRBD1 (6 bases). Trimming shortened V by 3 bases and J by 7 bases, and 12 bases separated the two germline ends. From germline, CDR1 is KGHSH and CDR2 LQKENI. The CDR3 is 13 residues long. This CDR3 is CASSPLTGYEAFF. CDR3 DNA: TGTGCCAGCTCACCCCTGACAGGCTATGAAGCTTTCTTT.